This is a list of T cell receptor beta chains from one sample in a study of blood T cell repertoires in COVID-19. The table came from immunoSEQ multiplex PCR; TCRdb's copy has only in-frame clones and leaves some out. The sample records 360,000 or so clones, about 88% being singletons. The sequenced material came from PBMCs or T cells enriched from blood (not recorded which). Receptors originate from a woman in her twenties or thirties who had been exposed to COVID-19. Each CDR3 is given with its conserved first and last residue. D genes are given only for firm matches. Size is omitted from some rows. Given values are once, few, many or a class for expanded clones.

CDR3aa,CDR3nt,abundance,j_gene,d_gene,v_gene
CASSFGTSGYTGELFF,TGTGCCAGCAGCTTTGGGACTAGCGGTTACACCGGGGAGCTGTTTTTT,NA,TRBJ2-2,TRBD2,TRBV5-4
CAGRGTNEKLFF,TGTGCTGGGCGAGGGACTAATGAAAAACTGTTTTTT,once,TRBJ1-4,NA,TRBV12-5
CASSEFLGGPSGDSPLHF,TGTGCCAGCAGCGAATTCCTCGGGGGTCCGTCGGGGGATTCACCCCTCCACTTT,NA,TRBJ1-6,NA,TRBV7-3
CASSPSTGFGEQYF,TGTGCCAGCTCACCATCAACAGGGTTCGGCGAGCAGTACTTC,NA,TRBJ2-7,NA,TRBV18
CASHSMSSYNEQFF,TGTGCCAGCCATTCGATGAGCTCCTACAATGAGCAGTTCTTC,NA,TRBJ2-1,NA,TRBV2
CASSMRGFSGDRGYEQYF,TGTGCCAGTAGTATGAGGGGTTTTTCCGGGGACAGAGGCTACGAGCAGTACTTC,NA,TRBJ2-7,TRBD1,TRBV19
CATSRATGNYGYTF,TGTGCCACCAGTAGGGCGACAGGGAACTATGGCTACACCTTC,NA,TRBJ1-2,TRBD1,TRBV15
CAWMRDIGETQYF,TGTGCCTGGATGAGGGACATTGGAGAGACCCAGTACTTC,few,TRBJ2-5,NA,TRBV30
CASSQLDREFDEQYF,TGTGCCAGCAGCCAATTGGATCGGGAGTTCGACGAGCAGTACTTC,NA,TRBJ2-7,NA,TRBV16
CASRKSSGGVATVQETQYF,TGTGCCAGCCGCAAATCCTCCGGCGGAGTGGCAACCGTCCAAGAGACCCAGTACTTC,NA,TRBJ2-5,NA,TRBV5-4
CASSLVNGEKLFF,TGCGCCAGCAGCTTGGTAAACGGGGAAAAACTGTTTTTT,NA,TRBJ1-4,NA,TRBV5-1
CATSSGRGVNTEAFF,TGTGCCACCAGCAGCGGGAGAGGCGTTAACACTGAAGCTTTCTTT,once,TRBJ1-1,NA,TRBV15
CASSANRQGWTEAFF,TGTGCCAGCAGCGCCAATCGACAGGGGTGGACTGAAGCTTTCTTT,NA,TRBJ1-1,TRBD1,TRBV11-3
CASSQLGLAGNTQYF,TGCGCCAGCAGCCAACTGGGACTAGCGGGAAATACGCAGTATTTT,NA,TRBJ2-3,TRBD2,TRBV4-1
CASSLVTGAYEQYF,TGCGCCAGCAGCTTGGTCACAGGGGCCTACGAGCAGTACTTC,NA,TRBJ2-7,TRBD1,TRBV5-1
CASSVVAGTSSTDTQYF,TGTGCCAGCAGCGTAGTGGCGGGGACCTCTAGCACAGATACGCAGTATTTT,NA,TRBJ2-3,NA,TRBV9
CASSTQGSLSGNTIYF,TGTGCCAGTAGTACACAGGGATCCCTCTCTGGAAACACCATATATTTT,NA,TRBJ1-3,NA,TRBV19
CASSPDRLPNEKLFF,TGTGCCAGCAGCCCCGACAGGTTACCTAATGAAAAACTGTTTTTT,NA,TRBJ1-4,NA,TRBV3-1/TRBV3-2
CASSLRETYEQYF,TGTGCCAGCAGTTTGCGGGAGACCTACGAGCAGTACTTC,NA,TRBJ2-7,TRBD2,TRBV28
CAWREPGTGENSPLHF,TGTGCCTGGAGGGAACCCGGGACAGGGGAAAATTCACCCCTCCACTTT,NA,TRBJ1-6,TRBD1,TRBV30